This paragraph covers one T cell receptor (beta chain) sequence. This clone has just one count. It lacks a known antigen. The input lacks base qualities; no much larger clone sits a single base away. The data originate from a study of cytomegalovirus exposure and HLA in healthy donors (dated by TCRdb to about 2017). About the investigation overall: An earlier analysis of around 600 of the donors reported about 290 Gb of sequence data and some 120 million unique TCR beta sequences from about 180 million T cells. About 280 gigabases of sequencing data and roughly 80 million unique TCR sequences made up an early release that covered several hundred HLA-typed donors. Among the 398 genotyped donors, approximately 77% belonged to the genetic ancestry cluster associated with self-reported Caucasian donors. The study was designed to test whether signatures of past pathogen exposure could be identified by cataloging public T cell receptors. Using immunosequencing, the study profiled T cell repertoires from 500 to 800 subjects and related those repertoires to cytomegalovirus serostatus. Besides the first cohort of 666 subjects, a separate validation cohort made up of roughly 120 different subjects was used. High-throughput TCR immunosequencing, statistical association of individual TCRs with disease status, and machine learning were combined to predict cytomegalovirus infection status. A later analysis re-examined previously published TCR beta repertoires from about 670 donors and added high-resolution HLA genotyping to investigate patterns of TCR occurrence. Rather than using new phenotypic data, the later analysis identified candidate immune exposures from TCR beta sequences and from how often those sequences occurred across donors. An earlier analysis of 587 of the donors used high-throughput TCR beta sequencing to judge whether each TCR beta V gene segment behaved as functional or pseudogenic. Alongside the repertoire data, information on donor age, sex, ethnicity and CMV serostatus was compiled. A later genetic analysis took genome-wide SNP genotypes for about 55% of the roughly 700 donors and used that subset as a discovery cohort. All discovery cohort repertoires had been generated on a single sequencing platform. HLA typing covered class I and class II loci at four-digit resolution. Typing coverage varied by locus: roughly 629-640 donors for A, B, C, DRB1 and DQB1; roughly 510 for DQA1; 606 for DPA1; 400 to 480 for DPB1. About five DR-DQ haplotypes were treated as single units for association and clustering because of strong linkage in the cohort. Among a few hundred genotyped donors of the cohort, an average of approximately 230,000 unique TCR beta nucleotide sequences were sequenced per donor, roughly 18% of them non-productive.

Library preparation used the immunoSEQ multiplex PCR assay. The multiplex PCR relied on a mix of 60 forward primers for TCR Vbeta segments and 13 reverse primers for TCR Jbeta segments. The CDR3 region of rearranged TCR beta genes was amplified from genomic DNA by a multiplex PCR assay. The Illumina HiSeq System was used to sequence the amplified TCR beta libraries as 87-base-pair reads. The authors processed their data as follows. A later analysis tallied around 82 million unique TCR beta chains across the 700 or so repertoires, and around 12 million of those chains were shared by two or more donors. To remove PCR and sequencing errors, raw reads were error-corrected and collapsed into unique sequences using a nearest-neighbor algorithm that merged closely related sequences. CDR3 sequences were aligned to IMGT reference sequences to assign V, D and J gene segments. For a sequence to be retained, a match of at least six nucleotides to both a V gene segment and a J gene segment was required. A rearrangement was called productive if the CDR3 had no stop codons and remained in frame with V and J, and every other rearrangement was called non-productive. CDR3 was defined according to IMGT convention as the region running from the second conserved V-encoded cysteine to the conserved J-encoded phenylalanine. In an earlier analysis of just under 600 of the donors, sequences lacking an unambiguous match to a single V gene segment were excluded. In an earlier analysis of roughly 600 of the donors, a V segment was called functional when productive rearrangements were above 56.7%, and segregating when the standard deviation between donors exceeded 5%. A statistical classification framework was developed to diagnose cytomegalovirus status using the catalog of TCR beta chain sequences. In a later analysis, V and J genes were assigned by comparing TCR nucleotide sequences against IMGT/GENE-DB human TR gene sequences. Using the TCRdist pipeline, a later analysis assigned CDR3 sequences along with most-parsimonious VDJ recombination scenarios. In a later analysis, each TCR beta chain was defined by its CDR3 amino acid sequence together with its V-gene family, and reads lacking a unique V-gene family were excluded. As a way to deal with suspected cross-contamination and a sequencing artifact, a later analysis dropped approximately 570 nucleotide sequences that were highly shared and had low generation probability. For each public chain, a later analysis derived a clonal expansion index from normalized ranks of inferred template counts within each repertoire. Generation probabilities in a later analysis came from a VDJ recombination model fitted to out-of-frame rearrangements, and those results were checked against IGoR. In a later analysis, hypergeometric tests were used to score TCR-TCR, TCR-HLA and TCR-CMV co-occurrence, with a repertoire-size bias correction applied to TCR pairs. A later analysis estimated false discovery rates by permuting HLA or CMV assignments 20 times. In a later analysis, co-occurring TCRs were grouped using DBSCAN, with TCRdist sequence similarity added in when clustering inside HLA-allele-positive subsets. Repertoires with fewer than 30,000 or more than 120,000 public chains were left out of co-occurrence clustering, as were four to six repertoires with anomalous nucleotide sharing. TCRdb provides this immuneACCESS table in a form limited to in-frame rearrangements. Some clones are lacking; in checked studies, under half of them reflect an unresolved V gene, and why the rest are absent is not known. V and J calls and clone size are copied from that table; D and trimming were computed from the DNA. For this sample there are approximately 200,000 clones; roughly 79% appear just once. The ten largest clones add up to under 2% of the sample.

Overall study results and their limits: While some public TCRs were present in many individuals, most TCR sequences turned up only very rarely across donors. Some IMGT-functional V segments, including TRBV6-2 and TRBV6-3, could not be distinguished by the 87-base-pair reads and were therefore excluded. HLA typing was unavailable for some donors at each locus, so association tests used only the typed subset. Cytomegalovirus status was reported to be diagnosed by the classifier with high specificity and sensitivity in both the original and validation cohorts. The presence/absence analyses assumed that sequencing depth was roughly uniform across donors, and that assumption may not be true. According to a later analysis, TCR association rates differed among HLA loci, with DRB1 alleles showing the most associated TCRs and HLA-C alleles showing the fewest. Specific HLA alleles were associated with roughly 16,000 TCR beta sequences at a false discovery rate of 0.05 in a later analysis. The earlier analysis of about 600 of the donors excluded around 17 rarely observed V segments, including chromosome 9 orphons, because counts were too low. Linkage disequilibrium might explain the correlated functional status among segregating V segments, but an unknown experimental factor could not be ruled out. An earlier analysis of 587 of the donors showed that most TCR beta V segments appeared in productive rearrangements either about 87% or about 30% of the time, which broadly matched IMGT annotations. According to a later analysis, most CMV-associated TCR beta chains appeared to be HLA-restricted, and the HLA associations seemed to be driven largely by CMV exposure. Only TCR beta chains were sequenced in this cohort, and the absence of alpha or paired-chain data limited detectable features. Immune exposure information for the cohort was limited to CMV serostatus. In a later analysis, several top co-occurrence clusters were reported to appear linked to parvovirus B19, influenza, CMV and Epstein-Barr virus. In a later analysis, HLA-associated TCR beta chains were found to be more clonally expanded and to have lower generation probabilities than equally common non-associated chains. A cluster of highly shared sequence variants was judged likely to be a technical artifact of the sequencing pipeline. A further reported finding was that TCR beta sequences accurately predicted the HLA-A and HLA-B alleles for most subjects in the first cohort. A total of 164 TCR beta chains were listed by the study as associated with cytomegalovirus. In a later genetic analysis, fewer N-insertions in productive TCRs were reported among donors in an Asian-associated ancestry cluster than the approximately 670-donor mean. The authors suggested that the approach could potentially be generalized to other disease states and immunological phenotypes. Assigning TCR associations to individual alleles was difficult when HLA alleles, especially DR and DQ, strongly co-occurred. Three of the identified cytomegalovirus-associated TCR beta chains were confirmed in vitro to be specific for cytomegalovirus antigens. An association between a missense DCLRE1C variant and V-gene and J-gene trimming of TCR beta chains was found in a later genetic analysis and replicated in an independent cohort.

The cohort was made up of several hundred healthy bone marrow donors. Cohort members were all nominally healthy when sampled, although unrecorded immune exposures were likely present. The donor was CMV seronegative and belonged to the group of approximately 320 seronegative cohort members. A peripheral blood sample was collected from each donor, and TCR beta sequencing was performed on peripheral blood mononuclear cells. The Qiagen DNeasy Blood Extraction Kit was used to extract genomic DNA from the blood cell samples. Trimming takes 4 bases from V and 3 bases from J, and the germline ends sit 7 bases apart. The germline V gene yields SGHRS for CDR1 and YFSETQ for CDR2. The CDR3 holds 13 amino acids from the cysteine to the phenylalanine. Here the CDR3 DNA is all that survives: 39 bases in frame from base 1.

Input material: PBMCs. The sequence came from a young man in good health and CMV-seronegative. The chain is encoded by TRBV5-1 joined to TRBJ1-4; no D segment can be confidently identified. The nucleotides read TGCGCCAGCAGCACTAAGGCTAATGAAAAACTGTTTTTT. Translated, this is CASSTKANEKLFF. Reference TRBV5-1 and TRBJ1-4 genes cover what lies past the CDR3, so the full variable domain is KAGVTQTPRYLIKTRGQQVTLSCSPISGHRSVSWYQQTPGQGLQFLFEYFSETQRNKGNFPGRFSGRQFSNSRSEMNVSTLELGDSALYLCASSTKANEKLFFGSGTQLSVL.